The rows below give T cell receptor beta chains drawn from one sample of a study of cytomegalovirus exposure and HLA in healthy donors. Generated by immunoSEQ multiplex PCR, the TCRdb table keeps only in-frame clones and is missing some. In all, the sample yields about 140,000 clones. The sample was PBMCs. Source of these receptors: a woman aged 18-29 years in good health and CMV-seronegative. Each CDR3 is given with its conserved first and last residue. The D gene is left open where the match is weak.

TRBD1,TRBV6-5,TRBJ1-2,CASSYSQGQGNGYTF,TGTGCCAGCAGTTACTCTCAGGGACAGGGTAATGGCTACACCTTC
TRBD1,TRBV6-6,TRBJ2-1,CASSNQGAAYNEQFF,TGTGCCAGCAGTAATCAGGGGGCAGCCTACAATGAGCAGTTCTTC
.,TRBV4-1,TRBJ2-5,CASSQAPIETQYF,TGCGCCAGCAGCCAAGCCCCCATAGAGACCCAGTACTTC
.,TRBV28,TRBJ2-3,CASSHTDTQYF,TGTGCCAGCAGTCACACAGATACGCAGTATTTT
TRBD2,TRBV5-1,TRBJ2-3,CASSLVASGRTDTQYF,TGCGCCAGCAGCTTGGTGGCTAGCGGGAGAACAGATACGCAGTATTTT
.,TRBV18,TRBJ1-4,CASSPEGEGAGGKLFF,TGTGCCAGCTCACCCGAGGGGGAAGGTGCCGGTGGAAAACTGTTTTTT
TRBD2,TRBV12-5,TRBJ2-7,CASRTIGLAGLYEQYF,TGTGCTAGTAGAACGATAGGACTAGCGGGACTCTACGAGCAGTACTTC
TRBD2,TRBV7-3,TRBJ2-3,CASSLLGTTTDTQYF,TGTGCCAGCAGCCTACTCGGGACTACCACAGATACGCAGTATTTT
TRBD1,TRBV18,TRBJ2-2,CASSPQGADTGELFF,TGTGCCAGCTCACCACAGGGGGCAGACACCGGGGAGCTGTTTTTT
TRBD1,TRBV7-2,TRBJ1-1,CASSLGGTVGVEAFF,TGTGCCAGCAGCTTAGGAGGGACAGTAGGGGTTGAAGCTTTCTTT
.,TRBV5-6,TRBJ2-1,CASGPVGSAYNEQFF,TGTGCCAGCGGCCCCGTTGGGAGTGCCTACAATGAGCAGTTCTTC
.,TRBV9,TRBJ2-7,CASSVSGASSYEQYF,TGTGCCAGCAGCGTAAGCGGTGCGAGCTCCTACGAGCAGTACTTC
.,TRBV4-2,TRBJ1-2,CASSQEGWTEKGYTF,TGTGCCAGCAGCCAAGAAGGGTGGACAGAAAAAGGCTACACCTTC
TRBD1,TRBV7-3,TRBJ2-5,CASSTTGGETQYF,TGTGCCAGCAGCACAACAGGGGGGGAGACCCAGTACTTC
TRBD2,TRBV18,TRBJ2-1,CASSPYVGTRGYNEQFF,TGTGCCAGCTCACCATATGTCGGGACTAGAGGGTACAATGAGCAGTTCTTC
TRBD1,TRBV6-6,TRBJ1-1,CASSYLGTGRTEAFF,TGTGCCAGCAGTTACTTGGGGACAGGGCGAACTGAAGCTTTCTTT
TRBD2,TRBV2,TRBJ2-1,CASRASGYNEQFF,TGTGCCAGCCGGGCTAGCGGGTACAATGAGCAGTTCTTC
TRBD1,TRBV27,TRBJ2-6,CASSPAGGSGANVLTF,TGTGCCAGCAGCCCAGCAGGGGGCTCTGGGGCCAACGTCCTGACTTTC
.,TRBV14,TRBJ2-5,CASSQVGETQYF,TGTGCCAGCAGCCAAGTCGGAGAGACCCAGTACTTC
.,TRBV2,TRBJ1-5,CASRGRGDNQPQHF,TGTGCCAGCAGGGGGCGGGGGGACAATCAGCCCCAGCATTTT
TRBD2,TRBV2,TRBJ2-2,CASSLAGTGELFF,TGTGCCAGCAGTCTAGCGGGAACCGGGGAGCTGTTTTTT
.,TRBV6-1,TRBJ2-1,CASSEAYNEQFF,TGTGCCAGCAGTGAGGCTTACAATGAGCAGTTCTTC
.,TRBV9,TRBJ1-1,CASSPTSSRRGTEAFF,TGTGCCAGCAGCCCCACCTCGTCTCGGAGGGGCACTGAAGCTTTCTTT
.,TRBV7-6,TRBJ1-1,CASSLELNGKNTEAFF,TGTGCCAGCAGCTTAGAGTTGAACGGGAAGAACACTGAAGCTTTCTTT
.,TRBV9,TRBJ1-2,CASSVDDSLRGYTF,TGTGCCAGCAGCGTAGACGACAGCCTGAGGGGCTACACCTTC
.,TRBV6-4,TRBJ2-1,CASSDELASYNEQFF,TGTGCCAGCAGTGACGAGCTAGCGAGCTACAATGAGCAGTTCTTC
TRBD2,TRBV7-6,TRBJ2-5,CASSSTLAGGPEETQYF,TGTGCCAGCAGCTCAACGCTAGCGGGAGGTCCCGAAGAGACCCAGTACTTC
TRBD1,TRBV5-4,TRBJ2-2,CASSLIGQGDAGELFF,TGTGCCAGCAGCTTGATTGGACAGGGAGACGCCGGGGAGCTGTTTTTT
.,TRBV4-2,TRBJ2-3,CASSQAGGRDTQYF,TGTGCCAGCAGCCAAGCTGGAGGGCGGGATACGCAGTATTTT
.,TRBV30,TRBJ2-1,CAWSRSRGGGKNEQFF,TGTGCCTGGAGTCGTTCAAGGGGTGGGGGCAAGAATGAGCAGTTCTTC
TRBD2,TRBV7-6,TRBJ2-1,CASSYGLAGEAYNEQFF,TGTGCCAGCAGCTACGGACTAGCGGGAGAGGCTTACAATGAGCAGTTCTTC
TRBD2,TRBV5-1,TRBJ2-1,CASSLEKFPSGARYNEQFF,TGCGCCAGCAGCTTGGAGAAGTTCCCTAGCGGCGCCCGTTACAATGAGCAGTTCTTC
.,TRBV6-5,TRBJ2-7,CASSYSFTASYEQYF,TGTGCCAGCAGTTACTCGTTTACAGCCTCCTACGAGCAGTACTTC
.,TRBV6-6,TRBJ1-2,CASSYSGQYGYTF,TGTGCCAGCAGTTACTCCGGACAGTATGGCTACACCTTC
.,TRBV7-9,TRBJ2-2,CASTAGPNTGELFF,TGTGCCAGCACCGCGGGCCCAAACACCGGGGAGCTGTTTTTT
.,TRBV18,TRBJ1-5,CASSPSGQGSNQPQHF,TGTGCCAGCTCACCTTCTGGGCAGGGCTCAAATCAGCCCCAGCATTTT
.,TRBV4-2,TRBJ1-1,CASSRQEETEAFF,TGTGCCAGCAGCCGACAGGAGGAAACTGAAGCTTTCTTT
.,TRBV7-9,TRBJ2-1,CASSLAGSSYNEQFF,TGTGCCAGCAGCTTAGCGGGGAGCTCCTACAATGAGCAGTTCTTC
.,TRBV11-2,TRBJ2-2,CASSLVRELFF,TGTGCCAGCAGCTTAGTCAGGGAGCTGTTTTTT
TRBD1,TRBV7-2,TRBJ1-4,CASSFRQGNEKLFF,TGTGCCAGCAGCTTTAGACAGGGCAATGAAAAACTGTTTTTT
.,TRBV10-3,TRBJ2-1,CAISEFQGYEQFF,TGTGCCATCAGTGAGTTCCAGGGCTATGAGCAGTTCTTC
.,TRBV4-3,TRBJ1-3,CASSQAGTFGNTIYF,TGCGCCAGCAGCCAAGCGGGGACATTCGGAAACACCATATATTTT
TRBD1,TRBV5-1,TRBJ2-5,CASSPRGRGETQYF,TGCGCCAGCAGCCCCAGGGGGCGTGGGGAGACCCAGTACTTC
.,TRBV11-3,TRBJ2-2,CASSFGGTATGELFF,TGTGCCAGCAGCTTCGGCGGGACGGCCACCGGGGAGCTGTTTTTT
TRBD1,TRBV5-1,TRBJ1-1,CASSREGAGTEAFF,TGCGCCAGCAGCCGGGAGGGGGCGGGGACTGAAGCTTTCTTT
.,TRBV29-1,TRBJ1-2,CSVARGWSLLSYTF,TGCAGCGTTGCCCGCGGCTGGTCCTTGCTGAGCTACACCTTC
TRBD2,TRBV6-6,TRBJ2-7,CASSPLAGQTYEQYF,TGTGCCAGCAGCCCGCTAGCGGGGCAAACCTACGAGCAGTACTTC
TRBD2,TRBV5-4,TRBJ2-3,CASSQGLAGVGDTQYF,TGTGCCAGCAGCCAGGGACTAGCGGGAGTAGGGGATACGCAGTATTTT
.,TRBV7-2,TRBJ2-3,CASSFPGAPDTQYF,TGTGCCAGCAGCTTCCCAGGCGCCCCAGATACGCAGTATTTT
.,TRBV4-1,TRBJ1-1,CASSPGGNTEAFF,TGCGCCAGCAGCCCGGGGGGGAACACTGAAGCTTTCTTT
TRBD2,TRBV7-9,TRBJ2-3,CASSLNRLAGRWSADTQYF,TGTGCCAGCAGCTTAAATCGCCTAGCGGGGAGGTGGAGCGCAGATACGCAGTATTTT
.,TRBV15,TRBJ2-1,CATRRDPYNEQFF,TGTGCCACCAGGCGGGACCCATACAATGAGCAGTTCTTC
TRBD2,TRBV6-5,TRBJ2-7,CASRRTSGISYEQYF,TGTGCCAGCAGGCGGACTAGCGGCATCTCCTACGAGCAGTACTTC
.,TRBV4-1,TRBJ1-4,CASSQDKAKGRGNEKLFF,TGCGCCAGCAGCCAAGATAAGGCCAAAGGCAGGGGTAATGAAAAACTGTTTTTT
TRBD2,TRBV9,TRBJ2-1,CASSPGLAGGNSYNEQFF,TGTGCCAGCAGCCCTGGACTAGCGGGCGGAAATTCCTACAATGAGCAGTTCTTC
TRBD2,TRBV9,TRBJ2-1,CASSVGLAGVYEQFF,TGTGCCAGCAGCGTGGGACTAGCGGGAGTCTATGAGCAGTTCTTC
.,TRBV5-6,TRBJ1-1,CASSLPGHHQNTEAFF,TGTGCCAGCAGCTTACCGGGACACCACCAGAACACTGAAGCTTTCTTT
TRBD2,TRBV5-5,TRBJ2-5,CASSFGAGGQETQYF,TGTGCCAGCAGCTTCGGAGCGGGAGGCCAAGAGACCCAGTACTTC
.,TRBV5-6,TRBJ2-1,CASQGGADYNEQFF,TGTGCCAGCCAAGGGGGGGCGGACTACAATGAGCAGTTCTTC